This T cell receptor beta chain was captured in a study of blood T cell repertoires in COVID-19. This CDR3 has 14 residues. Germline lookup yields CDR1 KGHSH and CDR2 LQKENI. The trim removed 3 bases at V and 9 bases at J, leaving 5 bases unmatched. This table comes from immunoSEQ multiplex PCR, and its TCRdb copy is limited to in-frame clones, with some not included. The top ten clones hold approximately 27% of a sample with approximately 56,000 clones, roughly four fifths of them seen once. V and J are TRBV18 and TRBJ1-6, with 7 bases identical to TRBD1. Sequencing was done on a sample of peripheral blood. This clonotype was sampled from a woman older than 75 with COVID-19, enrolled during active disease. In DNA, the CDR3 is TGTGCCAGCTCACCCCAGGGGGATCTTTCACCCCTCCACTTT. This gives the protein CASSPQGDLSPLHF.